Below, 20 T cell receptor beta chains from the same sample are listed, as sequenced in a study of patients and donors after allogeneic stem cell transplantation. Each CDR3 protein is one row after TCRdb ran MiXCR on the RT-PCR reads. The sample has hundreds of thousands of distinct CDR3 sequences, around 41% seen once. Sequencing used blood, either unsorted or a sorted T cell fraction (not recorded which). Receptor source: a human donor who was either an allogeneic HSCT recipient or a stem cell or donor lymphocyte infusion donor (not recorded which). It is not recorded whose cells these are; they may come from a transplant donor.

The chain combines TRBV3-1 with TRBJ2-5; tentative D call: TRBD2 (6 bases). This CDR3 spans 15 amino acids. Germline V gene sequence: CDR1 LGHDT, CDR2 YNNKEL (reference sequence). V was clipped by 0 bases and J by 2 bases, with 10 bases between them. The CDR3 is CASSQEMRGQETQYF. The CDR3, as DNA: TGTGCCAGCAGCCAAGAAATGCGGGGTCAAGAGACCCAGTACTTC.

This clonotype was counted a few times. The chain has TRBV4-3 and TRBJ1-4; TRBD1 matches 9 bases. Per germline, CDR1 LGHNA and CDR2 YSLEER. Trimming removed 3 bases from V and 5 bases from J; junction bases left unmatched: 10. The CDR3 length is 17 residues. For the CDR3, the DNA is TGCGCCAGCAGCCAGCGGGGACAGGGATGGGGAAATGAAAAACTGTTTTTT. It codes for CASSQRGQGWGNEKLFF.

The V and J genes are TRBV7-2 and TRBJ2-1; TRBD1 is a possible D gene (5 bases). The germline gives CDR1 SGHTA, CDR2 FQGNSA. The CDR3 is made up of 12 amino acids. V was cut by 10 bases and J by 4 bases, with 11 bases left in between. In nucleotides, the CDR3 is TGTGCCATCAGGACATTTTACAATGAGCAGTTCTTC. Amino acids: CAIRTFYNEQFF.

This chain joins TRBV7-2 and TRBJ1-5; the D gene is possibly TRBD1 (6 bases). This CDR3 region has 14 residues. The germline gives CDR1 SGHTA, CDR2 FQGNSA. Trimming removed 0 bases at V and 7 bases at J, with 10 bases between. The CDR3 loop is CASSLAQGHQPQHF. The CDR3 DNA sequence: TGTGCCAGCAGCTTAGCCCAGGGGCACCAGCCCCAGCATTTT.

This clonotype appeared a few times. The CDR3 DNA reads TGTGCCAGCAGCTTCTCAAAGCATCAGCCCCAGCATTTT. Translating gives CASSFSKHQPQHF. This chain links TRBV27 with TRBJ1-5; D is undetermined. Trimming stripped 6 bases from V and 5 bases from J, with 11 bases between. The CDR3 contains 13 residues. Germline CDR1 is MNHEY and CDR2 is SMNVEV (reference sequence).

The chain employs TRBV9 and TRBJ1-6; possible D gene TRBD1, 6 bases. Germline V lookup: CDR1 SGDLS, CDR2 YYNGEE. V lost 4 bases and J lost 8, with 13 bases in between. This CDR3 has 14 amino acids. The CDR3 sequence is CASSPGASDSPLHF. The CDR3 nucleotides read TGTGCCAGCAGCCCGGGGGCAAGCGATTCACCCCTCCACTTT.

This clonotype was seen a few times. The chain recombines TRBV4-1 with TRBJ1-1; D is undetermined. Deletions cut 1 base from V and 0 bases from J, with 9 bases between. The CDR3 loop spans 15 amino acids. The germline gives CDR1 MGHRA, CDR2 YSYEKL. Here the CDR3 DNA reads TGCGCCAGCAGCCAAGTTGGGGTAATGAACACTGAAGCTTTCTTT. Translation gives CASSQVGVMNTEAFF.

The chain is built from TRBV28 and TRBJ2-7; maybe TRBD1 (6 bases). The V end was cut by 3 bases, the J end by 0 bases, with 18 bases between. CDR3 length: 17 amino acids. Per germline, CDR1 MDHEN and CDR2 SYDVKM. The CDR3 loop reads CASSFYRDTPSSYEQYF. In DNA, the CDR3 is TGTGCCAGCAGTTTTTACCGGGACACCCCGAGCTCCTACGAGCAGTACTTC.

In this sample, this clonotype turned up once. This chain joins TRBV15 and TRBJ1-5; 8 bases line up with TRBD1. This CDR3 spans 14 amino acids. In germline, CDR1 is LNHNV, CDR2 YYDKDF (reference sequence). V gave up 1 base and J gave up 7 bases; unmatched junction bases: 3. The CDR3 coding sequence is TGTGCCACCAGCAGAGGGACAGGGAGACAGCCCCAGCATTTT. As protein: CATSRGTGRQPQHF.

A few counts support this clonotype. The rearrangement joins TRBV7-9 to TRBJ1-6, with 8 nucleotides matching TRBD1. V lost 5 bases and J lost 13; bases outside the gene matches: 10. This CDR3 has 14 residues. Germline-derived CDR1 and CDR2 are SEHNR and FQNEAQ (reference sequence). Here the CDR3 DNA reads TGTGCCAGCAGCCAGGACAGGGATCCGATCCCCCTCCACTTT. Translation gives CASSQDRDPIPLHF. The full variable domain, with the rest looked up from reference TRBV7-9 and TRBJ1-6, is DTGVSQNPRHKITKRGQNVTFRCDPISEHNRLYWYRQTLGQGPEFLTYFQNEAQLEKSRLLSDRFSAERPKGSFSTLEIQRTEQGDSAMYLCASSQDRDPIPLHFGNGTRLTVT.

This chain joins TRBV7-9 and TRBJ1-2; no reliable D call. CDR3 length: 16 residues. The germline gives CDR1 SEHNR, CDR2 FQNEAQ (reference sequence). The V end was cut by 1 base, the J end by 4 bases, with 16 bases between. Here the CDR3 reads CASSLVDWSGSYGYTF. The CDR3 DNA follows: TGTGCCAGCAGCTTAGTTGACTGGTCCGGGTCCTATGGCTACACCTTC.

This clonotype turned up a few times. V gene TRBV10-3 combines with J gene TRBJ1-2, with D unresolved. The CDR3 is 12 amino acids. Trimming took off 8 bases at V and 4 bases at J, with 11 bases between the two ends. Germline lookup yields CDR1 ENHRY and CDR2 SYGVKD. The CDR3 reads CAIRSQTYGYTF. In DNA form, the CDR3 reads TGTGCCATCCGGAGCCAGACCTATGGCTACACCTTC.

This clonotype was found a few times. CDR3 bases: TGTGCCAGCAGCCCCTTCTTGAAAAACATTCAGTACTTC. Its translation is CASSPFLKNIQYF. The chain joins TRBV3-1 to TRBJ2-4; D ambiguous. CDR1 and CDR2 (germline): LGHDT, YNNKEL (reference sequence). The germline V and J ends were trimmed by 4 bases and 4 bases, with 8 bases remaining between them. The CDR3 runs 13 residues. Complete variable domain (other parts from reference TRBV3-1 and TRBJ2-4): DTAVSQTPKYLVTQMGNDKSIKCEQNLGHDTMYWYKQDSKKFLKIMFSYNNKELIINETVPNRFSPKSPDKAHLNLHINSLELGDSAVYFCASSPFLKNIQYFGAGTRLSVL.

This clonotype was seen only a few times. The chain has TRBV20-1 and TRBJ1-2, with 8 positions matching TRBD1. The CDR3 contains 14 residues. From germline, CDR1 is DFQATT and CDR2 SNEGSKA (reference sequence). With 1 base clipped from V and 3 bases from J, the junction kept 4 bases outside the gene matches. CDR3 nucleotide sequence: TGCAGTGCTAGAGCACAGGGGGGAGACTATGGCTACACCTTC. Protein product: CSARAQGGDYGYTF.

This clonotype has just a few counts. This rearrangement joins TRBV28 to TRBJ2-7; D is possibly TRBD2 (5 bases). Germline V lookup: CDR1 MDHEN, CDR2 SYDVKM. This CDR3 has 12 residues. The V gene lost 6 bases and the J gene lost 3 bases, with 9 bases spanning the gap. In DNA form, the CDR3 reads TGTGCCAGCAGACTAGACGGCTACGAGCAGTACTTC. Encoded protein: CASRLDGYEQYF.

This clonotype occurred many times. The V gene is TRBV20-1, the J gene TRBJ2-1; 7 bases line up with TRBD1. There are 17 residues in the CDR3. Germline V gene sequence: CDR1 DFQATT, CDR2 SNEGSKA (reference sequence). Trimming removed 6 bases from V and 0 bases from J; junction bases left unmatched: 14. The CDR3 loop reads CSAAPLRQGSSYNEQFF. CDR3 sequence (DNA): TGCAGTGCCGCCCCATTACGACAGGGAAGCTCCTACAATGAGCAGTTCTTC.

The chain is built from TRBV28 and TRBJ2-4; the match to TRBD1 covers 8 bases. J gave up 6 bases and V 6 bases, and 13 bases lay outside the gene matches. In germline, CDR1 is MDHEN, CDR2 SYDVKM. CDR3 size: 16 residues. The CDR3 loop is CASRTTSGTGLNIQYF. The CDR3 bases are TGTGCCAGCAGGACAACATCCGGGACAGGACTAAACATTCAGTACTTC.

CDR3 in DNA: TGTGCCAGCAGCCAAGATCCGGTGGGCCATCAAGAGACCCAGTACTTC. It codes for CASSQDPVGHQETQYF. The rearrangement uses TRBV4-2 and TRBJ2-5, with D unclear. Germline V lookup: CDR1 LGHNA, CDR2 YNFKEQ. The V and J ends lost 0 bases and 2 bases respectively, with 13 bases between them. The CDR3 covers 16 residues.

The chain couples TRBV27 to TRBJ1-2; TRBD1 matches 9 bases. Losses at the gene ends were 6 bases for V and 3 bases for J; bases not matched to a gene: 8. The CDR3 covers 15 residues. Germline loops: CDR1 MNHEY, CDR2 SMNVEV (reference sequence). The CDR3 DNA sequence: TGTGCCAGCAGCCCCGGGGGGACAGGGCACTATGGCTACACCTTC. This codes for CASSPGGTGHYGYTF.

CDR3 DNA sequence: TGTGCCAGCAGCACCGTTGGGAAGGGGATCCCTGAAGCTTTCTTT. Protein sequence: CASSTVGKGIPEAFF. J is TRBJ1-1 and V is TRBV28; D perhaps matches TRBD1 (5 bases). The germline gives CDR1 MDHEN, CDR2 SYDVKM. The CDR3 totals 15 residues. The V end lost 6 bases, the J end lost 6 bases, and 20 bases lay between the germline ends.